The 2 T cell receptor beta chains listed next were all sequenced from one sample in a study of T cells in Graves' hyperthyroidism and ophthalmopathy. TCR beta CDR3 regions were amplified from RNA. During a first-round RT-PCR of the TCR CDR3, the HTBI primer set was used. TCRdb re-called the multiplex PCR reads with MiXCR, one entry per CDR3 protein. The table includes 700,000 to 950,000 distinct CDR3 sequences, 30% to 40% detected once. The sequenced sample consisted of blood. Receptor source: a middle-aged woman with Graves' hyperthyroidism.

In its sample, this clonotype was seen a few times. This rearrangement joins TRBV7-2 to TRBJ2-7; the D gene could be TRBD1 or TRBD2 (5 bases each). This CDR3 has 15 amino acids. V lost 5 bases to trimming and J lost 6 bases, with 20 bases between them. Per the germline V gene, CDR1 is SGHTA and CDR2 is FQGNSA. DNA of the CDR3: TGTGCCAGCAGCGGGGGAAAAGGGATGGCCGGCGAGCAGTACTTC. This translates into CASSGGKGMAGEQYF.

Concerning this clonotype itself: Since a much larger clone is just one base distant, this may be a read error. The chain uses TRBV19 and TRBJ2-7; D tentatively fits TRBD1 or TRBD2 (5 bases each). The CDR3 spans 14 residues. From germline, CDR1 is LNHDA and CDR2 SQIVND (reference sequence). V was clipped by 7 bases and J by 2 bases, with 15 bases between them. The CDR3 sequence is CASNRGKGTYEQYF. CDR3 sequence (DNA): TGTGCCAGTAATCGGGGCAAGGGGACCTACGAGCAGTACTTC.